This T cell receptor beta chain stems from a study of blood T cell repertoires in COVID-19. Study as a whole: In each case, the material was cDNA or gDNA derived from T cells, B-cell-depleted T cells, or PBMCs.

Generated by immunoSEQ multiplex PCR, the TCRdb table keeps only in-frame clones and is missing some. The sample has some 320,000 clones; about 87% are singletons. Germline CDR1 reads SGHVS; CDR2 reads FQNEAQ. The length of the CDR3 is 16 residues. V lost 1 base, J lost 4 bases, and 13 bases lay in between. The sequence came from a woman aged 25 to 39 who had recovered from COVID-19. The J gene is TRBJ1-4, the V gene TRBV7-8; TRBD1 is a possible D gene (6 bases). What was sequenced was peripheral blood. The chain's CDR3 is CASSLDRAPFNEKLFF. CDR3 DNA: TGTGCCAGCAGCTTAGACAGGGCTCCTTTTAATGAAAAACTGTTTTTT.